Listed below are T cell receptor beta chains from one sample, sequenced in a study of control samples from healthy donors and cancer patients. Clones were sequenced by immunoSEQ multiplex PCR, and TCRdb holds only the in-frame ones, with some missing. The sample includes about 130,000 clones, roughly 92% seen only once; the top ten take around 5.4%. The sequenced material came from blood. The source is a man younger than 35 in good health. Each CDR3 is given with its conserved first and last residue. The D gene is left open where the match is weak. Rows may omit the clone size; those that give it use once, few, many or a size class.

CDR3 | DNA | J | D | V | size
CASSDRLGTGSSYEQYF | TGTGCCAGCAGTGACAGGCTGGGGACAGGGAGCTCCTACGAGCAGTACTTC | TRBJ2-7 | TRBD1 | TRBV2 | once
CASRRQGENGYTF | TGTGCCAGCAGGCGACAGGGGGAGAATGGCTACACCTTC | TRBJ1-2 | TRBD1 | TRBV12-3/TRBV12-4 | .
CASSSDYQGGELFF | TGTGCCAGCAGCTCGGACTACCAGGGGGGGGAGCTGTTTTTT | TRBJ2-2 | . | TRBV5-5 | .
CASSQGGARGSGNTIYF | TGCGCCAGCAGCCAAGGCGGCGCCAGGGGATCTGGAAACACCATATATTTT | TRBJ1-3 | . | TRBV4-1 | .
CASSLETSTDTQYF | TGTGCCAGCAGCTTAGAGACTAGCACAGATACGCAGTATTTT | TRBJ2-3 | . | TRBV5-4 | once
CASSLVPGNTEAFF | TGTGCCAGCAGCTTGGTCCCAGGGAACACTGAAGCTTTCTTT | TRBJ1-1 | . | TRBV5-5 | .
CASSRGGTTEAFF | TGTGCCAGCTCCCGGGGCGGAACCACTGAAGCTTTCTTT | TRBJ1-1 | . | TRBV18 | .
CASSRVSGDTQYF | TGTGCCAGCTCCCGAGTGTCAGGGGATACGCAGTATTTT | TRBJ2-3 | . | TRBV18 | .
CASGPQAQPYEQYF | TGTGCTAGTGGTCCTCAGGCACAACCCTACGAGCAGTACTTC | TRBJ2-7 | . | TRBV12-5 | .
CASSSWTGRETQYF | TGTGCCAGTAGTTCTTGGACAGGGCGAGAGACCCAGTACTTC | TRBJ2-5 | TRBD1 | TRBV19 | .
CASSLASTEAFF | TGTGCCAGCAGCCTAGCTAGCACTGAAGCTTTCTTT | TRBJ1-1 | . | TRBV7-9 | .
CASSPSGGAGYNEQFF | TGTGCCAGCAGCCCTAGCGGGGGGGCCGGTTACAATGAGCAGTTCTTC | TRBJ2-1 | TRBD2 | TRBV9 | .
CASSPGRNYGYTF | TGTGCCAGCAGCCCAGGTCGGAACTATGGCTACACCTTC | TRBJ1-2 | . | TRBV3-1/TRBV3-2 | .
CASSATVVNSPLHF | TGTGCCAGCAGCGCTACAGTCGTTAATTCACCCCTCCACTTT | TRBJ1-6 | . | TRBV27 | .
CASSVLAGLQETQYF | TGTGCCAGCAGCGTCCTAGCGGGCCTCCAAGAGACCCAGTACTTC | TRBJ2-5 | TRBD2 | TRBV9 | .
CASSQEGRYGELFF | TGTGCCAGCAGCCAAGAAGGCAGATACGGGGAGCTGTTTTTT | TRBJ2-2 | . | TRBV4-2 | .
CASSFIQPTDTQYF | TGCGCCAGCAGCTTTATACAGCCCACAGATACGCAGTATTTT | TRBJ2-3 | . | TRBV5-1 | .
CASSQDHRAKPQPQHF | TGCGCCAGCAGCCAGGACCACCGGGCCAAGCCCCAGCCCCAGCATTTT | TRBJ1-5 | . | TRBV4-1 | .
CAISNKGQGAYEQYF | TGTGCCATCAGTAACAAGGGACAGGGCGCATACGAGCAGTACTTC | TRBJ2-7 | TRBD1 | TRBV10-3 | .
CASSQVGQGATEAFF | TGCGCCAGCAGCCAAGTTGGACAGGGGGCCACTGAAGCTTTCTTT | TRBJ1-1 | TRBD1 | TRBV4-1 | once
CASSRRDPSGNTIYF | TGTGCCAGCAGCCGCCGGGACCCCTCTGGAAACACCATATATTTT | TRBJ1-3 | . | TRBV3-1/TRBV3-2 | .
CASSPRSAGAETYEQYF | TGTGCCAGCAGCCCCCGGTCGGCGGGCGCGGAAACCTACGAGCAGTACTTC | TRBJ2-7 | . | TRBV21-1 | once
CASSRSGGEQYF | TGTGCCAGCAGCCGGTCAGGGGGCGAGCAGTACTTC | TRBJ2-7 | TRBD1 | TRBV6-5 | .
CAWRGPDSYEQYF | TGTGCCTGGAGGGGGCCGGACAGCTACGAGCAGTACTTC | TRBJ2-7 | . | TRBV30 | .
CASSQDYRNYEQYF | TGTGCCAGCAGCCAGGATTACAGAAATTACGAGCAGTACTTC | TRBJ2-7 | . | TRBV3-1/TRBV3-2 | .
CASSGRSGGTQYF | TGTGCCAGCAGCGGGCGCTCGGGGGGGACCCAGTACTTC | TRBJ2-5 | TRBD2 | TRBV2 | .
CSVPDRPKDINGYTF | TGCAGCGTCCCGGACCGACCTAAAGACATAAATGGCTACACCTTC | TRBJ1-2 | . | TRBV29-1 | .
CASSAGGVSETQYF | TGTGCCAGCAGTGCCGGGGGGGTATCAGAGACCCAGTACTTC | TRBJ2-5 | TRBD2 | TRBV2 | .
CASSLGNQPQHF | TGTGCCAGCAGTTTAGGCAATCAGCCCCAGCATTTT | TRBJ1-5 | . | TRBV12-3/TRBV12-4 | once
CASSYRTGGSYEQYF | TGTGCCAGCAGTTACCGGACAGGGGGTTCCTACGAGCAGTACTTC | TRBJ2-7 | TRBD1 | TRBV6-5 | once
CASSLGDRIDEKLFF | TGTGCCAGCAGCTTAGGTGACAGGATAGATGAAAAACTGTTTTTT | TRBJ1-4 | . | TRBV7-9 | .
CATSEEGGVSYEQYF | TGTGCCACCAGTGAAGAAGGGGGAGTCTCCTACGAGCAGTACTTC | TRBJ2-7 | . | TRBV24-1 | .
CASSADRVYGYTF | TGTGCCAGCAGCGCGGACAGGGTGTATGGCTACACCTTC | TRBJ1-2 | TRBD1 | TRBV5-4 | .
CASSFQQGPFNEQYF | TGTGCCAGCAGCTTTCAGCAGGGGCCATTCAACGAGCAGTACTTC | TRBJ2-7 | . | TRBV11-1 | .